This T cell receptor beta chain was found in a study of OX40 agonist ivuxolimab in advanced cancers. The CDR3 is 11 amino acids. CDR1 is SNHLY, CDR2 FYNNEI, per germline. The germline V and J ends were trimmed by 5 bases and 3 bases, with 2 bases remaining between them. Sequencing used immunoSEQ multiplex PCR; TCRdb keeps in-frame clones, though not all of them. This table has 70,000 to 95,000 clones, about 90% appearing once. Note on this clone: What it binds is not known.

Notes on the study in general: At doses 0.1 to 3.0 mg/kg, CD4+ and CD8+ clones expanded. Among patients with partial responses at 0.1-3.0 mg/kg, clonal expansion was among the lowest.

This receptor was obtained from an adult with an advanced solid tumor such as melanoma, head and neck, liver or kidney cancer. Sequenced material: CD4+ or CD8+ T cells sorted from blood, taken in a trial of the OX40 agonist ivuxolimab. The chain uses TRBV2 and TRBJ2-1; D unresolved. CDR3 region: CASSSYNEQFF. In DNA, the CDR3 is TGTGCCAGCAGTAGCTACAATGAGCAGTTCTTC.